This T cell receptor (beta chain) was identified in a study of PD-1 blockade in classical Hodgkin lymphoma. Broader study findings: Lower baseline TCR diversity was reported for newly diagnosed patients than for healthy donors. Initiation of nivolumab under 1 year after ASCT led to exclusion of patients. Complete responders matched newly diagnosed patients in baseline diversity.

V was cut by 0 bases and J by 6 bases, with 3 bases left in between. CDR3 length equals 12 residues. CDR1 WNHNN and CDR2 SYGVQD come from the germline V gene (reference sequence). Here immunoSEQ multiplex PCR was the method, and the copy in TCRdb shows in-frame clones only, minus some. Here the sample spans tens of thousands of clones, approximately 86% being singletons. Time point defined: cycle 4 day 1 (C4D1), after more than five weeks of nivolumab. In every patient, relapse followed autologous stem cell transplantation, while exposure to brentuximab vedotin differed. Under best response, outcomes were complete response, partial response or progressive disease. This clone was picked up a small number of times. Its matching antigen is unknown.

This sequence joins TRBV10-1 and TRBJ1-5, with unresolved D. This sequence was found in a human donor with classical Hodgkin lymphoma. The starting material was peripheral blood mononuclear cells (PBMCs), obtained before the fourth cycle of nivolumab. CDR3 DNA sequence: TGCGCCAGCAGTGAGTCTGGTCAGCCCCAGCATTTT. Amino acids: CASSESGQPQHF.